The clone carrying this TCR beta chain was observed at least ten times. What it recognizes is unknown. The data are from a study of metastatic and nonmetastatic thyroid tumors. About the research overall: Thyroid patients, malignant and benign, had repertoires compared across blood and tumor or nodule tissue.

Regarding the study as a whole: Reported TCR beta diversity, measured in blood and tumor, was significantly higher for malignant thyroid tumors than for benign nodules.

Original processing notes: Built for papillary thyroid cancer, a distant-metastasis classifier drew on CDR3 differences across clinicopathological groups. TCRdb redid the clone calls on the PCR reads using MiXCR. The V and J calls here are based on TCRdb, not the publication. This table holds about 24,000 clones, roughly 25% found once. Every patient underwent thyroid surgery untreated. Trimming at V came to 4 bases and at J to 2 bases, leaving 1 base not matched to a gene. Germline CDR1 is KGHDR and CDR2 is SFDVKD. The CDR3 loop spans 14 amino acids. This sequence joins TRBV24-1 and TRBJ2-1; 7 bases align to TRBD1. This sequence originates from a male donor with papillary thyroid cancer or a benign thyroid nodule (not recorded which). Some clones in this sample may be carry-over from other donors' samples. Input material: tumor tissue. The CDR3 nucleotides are TGTGCCACCAGTGAGCAGGGGGCCTACAATGAGCAGTTCTTC. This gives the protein CATSEQGAYNEQFF.